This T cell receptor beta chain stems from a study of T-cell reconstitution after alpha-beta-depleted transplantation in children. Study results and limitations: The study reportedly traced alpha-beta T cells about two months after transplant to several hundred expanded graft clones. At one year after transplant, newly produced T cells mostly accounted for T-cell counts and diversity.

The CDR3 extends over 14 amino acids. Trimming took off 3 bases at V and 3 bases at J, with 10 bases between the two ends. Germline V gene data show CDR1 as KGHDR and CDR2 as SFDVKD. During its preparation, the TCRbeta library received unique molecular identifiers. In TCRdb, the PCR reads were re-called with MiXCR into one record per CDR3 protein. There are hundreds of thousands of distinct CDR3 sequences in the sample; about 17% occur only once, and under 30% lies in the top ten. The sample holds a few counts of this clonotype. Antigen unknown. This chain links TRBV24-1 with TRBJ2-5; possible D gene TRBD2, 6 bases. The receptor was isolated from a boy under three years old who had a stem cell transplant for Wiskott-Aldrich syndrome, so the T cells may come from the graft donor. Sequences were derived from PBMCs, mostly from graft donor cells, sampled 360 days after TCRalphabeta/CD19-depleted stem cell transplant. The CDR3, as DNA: TGTGCCACCAGTGATGCGAGGAGGGAAGAGACCCAGTACTTC. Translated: CATSDARREETQYF.